This T cell receptor beta chain emerged from a study of blood T cell repertoires in COVID-19 (TCRdb year 2020). Concerning the study at large: Collaborator samples came from the United States, Italy and Spain and covered acute and convalescent phases of COVID-19. The material from the prospective study consisted of cDNA or gDNA derived from T cells, B-cell-depleted T cells, or PBMCs. Subjects who had been exposed to COVID-19, were actively infected with it, or had recovered from it provided the deeply sampled blood TCRbeta repertoires that made up the dataset. The repertoires were released in a freely available public database meant as a resource for research on the immune response to SARS-CoV-2. Samples came from the ongoing ImmuneRACE study (first 160 participants) plus 1,254 subjects from 6 global collaborators. Sample metadata almost always included a de-identified subject ID, COVID-19 status, age in years and sex. Where HLA class I and class II types were available, the types were taken from metadata supplied by the sample provider, not from assay-based typing. Results the study describes overall, beyond this receptor: How much clinical and demographic metadata was included differed by source and by participant, and the metadata was provided uncurated.

Each collaborating institution followed its own protocols to collect whole blood in K2EDTA tubes. Collaborator samples were shipped for TCRbeta analysis as frozen whole blood, isolated PBMCs, or DNA extracted from either sample type. TCRbeta CDR3 regions were amplified from genomic DNA using the immunoSEQ Assay, a bias-controlled multiplex PCR. On the authors' methods: The number of nucleated cells in each sample was estimated from the amplification of reference gene primers within the assay. To quantify the absolute abundance of each unique TCRbeta CDR3 rearrangement, sequence reads were collapsed and filtered. Productive Simpson clonality was computed per sample as the square root of Simpson's diversity index over productive rearrangements. Drawn from immuneACCESS, this table holds only the in-frame rearrangements with V and J called that TCRdb kept. Clones are partly lost; checked studies trace under half to an unresolved V gene and leave the rest unexplained. That table gives V, J and clone size, and the DNA gave D and trimming. The sample yields approximately 190,000 clones; 84% were counted once. The ten largest account for around 19% of the sample.

Points on this clone: The antigen this receptor binds is unknown. Qualities for individual bases were not recorded, and no much larger clone is one base off.

At the junction V is shortened by 5 bases and J by 2 bases, with 12 bases in between. The germline V gene (reference sequence) supplies CDR1 LNHDA and CDR2 SQIVND. CDR3 length: 14 amino acids, cysteine to phenylalanine. Only the CDR3 part of the read is kept: 42 bases, read in frame from the first base. The clonotype originates from a human donor in a cohort sampled during active COVID-19. The sequence links TRBV19 to TRBJ1-2; a weak D assignment points to TRBD1 (5 bases agree). Sequencing input: peripheral blood. The CDR3 region reads CASSVKGANYGYTF. The bases are TGTGCCAGTAGTGTAAAAGGGGCCAACTATGGCTACACCTTC.